This TCR beta chain emerged from a study of patients and donors after allogeneic stem cell transplantation. MiXCR, applied by TCRdb to the RT-PCR reads, yields one record per CDR3 protein. The sample includes approximately 430,000 distinct CDR3 sequences, around 15% seen only once; the top ten take just over 7%. This clonotype has only a few counts. The V gene lost 10 bases and the J gene lost 2 bases, with 17 bases spanning the gap. The CDR3 is 14 residues long. Germline-derived CDR1 and CDR2 are MNHNS and SASEGT. This clonotype was sampled from a human donor who was either an allogeneic HSCT recipient or a stem cell or donor lymphocyte infusion donor (not recorded which). It is not recorded whose cells these are; they may come from a transplant donor. The chain carries TRBV6-1 and TRBJ1-2; D is unresolved. Sequenced: blood, either unsorted or a sorted T cell fraction (not recorded which). The CDR3 region has the DNA TGTGCCACTCAACGGTCCTACAGCAACTATGGCTACACCTTC. The encoded protein is CATQRSYSNYGYTF.